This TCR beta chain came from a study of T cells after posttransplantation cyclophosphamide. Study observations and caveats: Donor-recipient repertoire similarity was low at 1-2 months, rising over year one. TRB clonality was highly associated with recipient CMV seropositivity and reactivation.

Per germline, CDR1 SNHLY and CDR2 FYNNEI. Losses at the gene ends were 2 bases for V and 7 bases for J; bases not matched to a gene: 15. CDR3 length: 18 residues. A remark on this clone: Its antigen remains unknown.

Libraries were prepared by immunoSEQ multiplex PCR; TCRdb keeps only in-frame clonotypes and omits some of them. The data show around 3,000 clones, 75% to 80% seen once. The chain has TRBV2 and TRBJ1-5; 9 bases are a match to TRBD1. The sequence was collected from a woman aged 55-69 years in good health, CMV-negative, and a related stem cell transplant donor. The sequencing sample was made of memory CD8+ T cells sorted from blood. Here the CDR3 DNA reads TGTGCCAGCAGTGAATACGGGTATGGGGGACAGGGTGACCAGCCCCAGCATTTT. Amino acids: CASSEYGYGGQGDQPQHF.